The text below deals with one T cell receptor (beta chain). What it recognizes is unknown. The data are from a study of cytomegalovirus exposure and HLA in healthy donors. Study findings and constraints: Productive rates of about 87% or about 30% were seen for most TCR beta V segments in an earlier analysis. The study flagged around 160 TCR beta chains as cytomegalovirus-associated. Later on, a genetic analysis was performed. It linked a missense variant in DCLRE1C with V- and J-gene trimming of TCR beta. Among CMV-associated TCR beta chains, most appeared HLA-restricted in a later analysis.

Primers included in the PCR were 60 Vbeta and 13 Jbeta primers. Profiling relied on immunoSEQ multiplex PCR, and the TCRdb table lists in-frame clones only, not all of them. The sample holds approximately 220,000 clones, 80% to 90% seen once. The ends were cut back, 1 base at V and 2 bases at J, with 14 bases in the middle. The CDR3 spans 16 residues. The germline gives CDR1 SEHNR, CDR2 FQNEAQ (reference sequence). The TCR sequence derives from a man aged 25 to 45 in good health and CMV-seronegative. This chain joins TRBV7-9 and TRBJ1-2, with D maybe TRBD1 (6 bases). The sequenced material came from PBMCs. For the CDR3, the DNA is TGTGCCAGCAGCTTAGTGGGGGACAACACCAACTATGGCTACACCTTC. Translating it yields CASSLVGDNTNYGYTF.